This T cell receptor beta chain comes out of a study of T cell responses to AZD1222 COVID-19 vaccine. As for this clone: Its cognate antigen is unknown.

This table comes from immunoSEQ multiplex PCR, and its TCRdb copy is limited to in-frame clones, with some not included. Of 130,000 or so clones in the sample, about 86% are singletons; the top ten hold around 12%. General study findings and limits: Seropositive at baseline were only five or six AZD1222 recipients. Vaccine-associated CD4 TCRs spanned spike, dominant at 160-218 and 743-854. A mostly white British donor set with more females was recruited, and clonal diversity was possibly underestimated.

The sequence derives from an adult in good health. The specimen was peripheral blood, collected on day 0 of AZD1222 vaccination.

The CDR3: CASAGTGYYGYTF. The CDR3 nucleotides read TGTGCCAGTGCGGGGACAGGGTACTATGGCTACACCTTC. The chain uses TRBV19 and TRBJ1-2; 9 bases agree with TRBD1. The V gene's germline CDR1 is LNHDA and CDR2 SQIVND (reference sequence). CDR3 length: 13 amino acids. V lost 8 bases, J lost 3 bases, and 4 bases stayed unmatched.